These 29 T cell receptor beta chains were sequenced from one sample in a study of post-analysis software for immune sequencing data (dated by TCRdb to the mid-2010s). Library preparation was by PCR. Instrument on record: Illumina HiSeq 2500. Unique molecular identifiers were incorporated into TCR beta cDNA libraries to reduce PCR and sequencing biases. The public reads were run again by TCRdb, first through fastp at Q25 and then through MiXCR, and only productive beta chains were kept. Rows are unified per CDR3 protein, each entry keeping the most common DNA and genes. The sample table lists some 690,000 distinct CDR3 sequences, approximately 59% of them with a count of one. The ten largest account for 11% of the sample. No antigens are known for them. General findings and caveats noted by the study authors: Significantly higher frequencies in patients than in controls were found for roughly five TRBV segments, including TRBV5-6, TRBV5-1 and TRBV20-1.

Sequencing was carried out using blood. The receptors here all came from a girl aged 2 to 9 with multiple sclerosis.

The rearrangement links TRBV30 to TRBJ2-3, with 9 bases matching TRBD1. The J segment lost 4 bases and the V segment lost 2 bases, leaving 7 bases of the junction unmatched. The germline V gene encodes CDR1 GTSNPN and CDR2 SVGIG (reference sequence). The CDR3 spans 15 residues. The CDR3 is CAWSKGQGFPDTQYF. The CDR3 DNA follows: TGTGCCTGGAGTAAAGGACAGGGGTTCCCAGATACGCAGTATTTT.

This clonotype was counted only a few times. V and J are TRBV3-1 and TRBJ2-1; no clear D. This CDR3 is built from 14 residues. V was cut by 4 bases and J by 2 bases, with 9 bases left in between. Germline CDR1 is LGHDT and CDR2 is YNNKEL (reference sequence). The CDR3 region is CASSPPVPYNEQFF. CDR3 coding DNA: TGTGCCAGCAGCCCCCCGGTTCCCTACAATGAGCAGTTCTTC.

This clonotype was picked up a small number of times. The rearrangement uses TRBV29-1 and TRBJ2-5; D possibly corresponds to TRBD2 (5 bases). The DNA matches TRBJ2-4 better at its end, which makes the J call doubtful. Germline V CDR1 and CDR2: SQVTM, ANQGSEA. The CDR3 consists of 12 residues. The CDR3 loop is CSVVGLGNIQYF. Here the CDR3 DNA reads TGCAGCGTTGTAGGACTGGGAAACATTCAGTACTTC.

The J gene is TRBJ2-7, the V gene TRBV6-2 or TRBV6-3, with D possibly being TRBD2 (5 bases). Trimming took off 6 bases at V and 1 base at J, with 10 bases between the two ends. The length of the CDR3 is 13 residues. Germline V gene sequence: CDR1 MNHEY, CDR2 SVGEGT. DNA for the CDR3: TGTGCCAGCAGAAAACTAGAATCCTACGAGCAGTACTTC. This translates into CASRKLESYEQYF.

This rearrangement joins TRBV24-1 to TRBJ2-5; D gene unclear. The germline V gene has CDR1 KGHDR and CDR2 SFDVKD. V was cut by 1 base and J by 1 base, with 12 bases left in between. This CDR3 has 16 residues. CDR3 nucleotide sequence: TGTGCCACCAGTGATTTTGCCACTGGCACCCAAGAGACCCAGTACTTC. It codes for CATSDFATGTQETQYF.

This clonotype was picked up a small number of times. The chain links TRBV6-5 to TRBJ1-5; 7 bases are a match to TRBD1. The J segment lost 3 bases and the V segment lost 6 bases, leaving 5 bases of the junction unmatched. The CDR3 sequence is 14 residues long. From germline, CDR1 is MNHEY and CDR2 SVGAGI. The CDR3 coding sequence is TGTGCCAGCAGCTTGGGACAGAACAATCAGCCCCAGCATTTT. Translated: CASSLGQNNQPQHF.

The chain is built from TRBV25-1 and TRBJ2-1, with 7 nucleotides matching TRBD1. V lost 4 bases to trimming and J lost 7 bases; unmatched junction nucleotides: 10. This CDR3 is 15 amino acids long. Per the germline V gene, CDR1 is MGHDK and CDR2 is SYGVNS. The CDR3 DNA reads as TGTGCCAGCAGTGGAATGACAGGGAGTAGTAATGAGCAGTTCTTC. Residues: CASSGMTGSSNEQFF.

J is TRBJ2-1 and V is TRBV9; 8 bases map to TRBD2. In germline, CDR1 is SGDLS, CDR2 YYNGEE. This CDR3 is 16 amino acids long. V shed 2 bases, J shed 7 bases, and the junction held 11 bases outside the gene matches. This chain's CDR3 is CASSVDGTRRSNEQFF. The CDR3 DNA reads TGTGCCAGCAGCGTCGACGGGACTAGGAGATCGAATGAGCAGTTCTTC.

This clonotype was counted a few times. This chain uses TRBV7-2 with TRBJ1-2; a weak D match, TRBD1 (6 bases). CDR3 length: 13 amino acids. The germline V gene has CDR1 SGHTA and CDR2 FQGNSA. Between the trimmed V and J ends, which lost 8 bases and 3 bases, there was a span of 13 bases. In DNA, the CDR3 is TGTGCCAGCTCCAGGGGAGAAGACTATGGCTACACCTTC. Translated, it gives CASSRGEDYGYTF. Full variable domain (remainder filled in from reference TRBV7-2 and TRBJ1-2): GAGVSQSPSNKVTEKGKDVELRCDPISGHTALYWYRQSLGQGLEFLIYFQGNSAPDKSGLPSDRFSAERTGGSVSTLTIQRTQQEDSAVYLCASSRGEDYGYTFGSGTRLTVV.

The chain couples TRBV29-1 to TRBJ2-3; TRBD2 aligns across 7 bases. Germline V gene lookup returns CDR1 SQVTM and CDR2 ANQGSEA. CDR3 length equals 12 residues. The ends lost 7 bases at V and 6 bases at J; junction bases unmatched: 7. The CDR3 spells CSGDYGGDTQYF. In DNA form, the CDR3 reads TGCAGCGGGGACTATGGAGGGGATACGCAGTATTTT.

This clonotype showed up just once. This chain joins TRBV28 and TRBJ2-2; D might be TRBD1 (5 bases). The CDR3 runs to 11 residues. Germline CDR1 and CDR2: MDHEN and SYDVKM. The CDR3 nucleotides read TGTGTCACCAAGGGGCCCGGGGAGCTGTTTTTT. Translation: CVTKGPGELFF.

This clonotype showed up just a few times. The V gene is TRBV20-1, the J gene TRBJ2-1; TRBD2 aligns across 7 bases. V dropped 6 bases and J dropped 3; count of bases not matched to a gene: 5. CDR1 is DFQATT and CDR2 is SNEGSKA in the germline V gene (reference sequence). CDR3 length equals 13 residues. The CDR3 DNA is TGCAGTGCATGGAGCGGGAACTACAATGAGCAGTTCTTC. This codes for CSAWSGNYNEQFF.

V and J are TRBV6-5 and TRBJ1-2; 7 nucleotides match TRBD1. Unmatched junction bases numbered 6, after V lost 5 bases and J lost 3 bases. CDR3 size: 14 residues. Germline V CDR1 and CDR2: MNHEY, SVGAGI. DNA for the CDR3: TGTGCCAGCAGTCTACTGGGACAGCACTATGGCTACACCTTC. It is translated as CASSLLGQHYGYTF.

The V call is TRBV29-1, the J call TRBJ2-1; 7 positions match TRBD1. This CDR3 has 11 amino acids. J gave up 7 bases and V 7 bases, and 4 bases lay outside the gene matches. Germline V gives CDR1 SQVTM, CDR2 ANQGSEA. In nucleotides, the CDR3 is TGCAGCGCGGGACAGAGAAATGAGCAGTTCTTC. Translating it yields CSAGQRNEQFF.

The chain is built from TRBV24-1 and TRBJ2-1; 9 bases fit TRBD2. Germline V CDR1 and CDR2: KGHDR, SFDVKD. V was pared by 3 bases and J by 9 bases, with 5 bases of the junction left unmatched. This CDR3 is 14 amino acids long. The CDR3 sequence is CATSDPGGGVEQFF. CDR3 nucleotide sequence: TGTGCCACCAGTGATCCCGGCGGGGGGGTTGAGCAGTTCTTC.

The rearrangement links TRBV2 to TRBJ2-4, with unresolved D. The DNA matches TRBJ2-7 better at its end, which makes the J call doubtful. The CDR3 has 11 amino acids. Germline V CDR1 and CDR2: SNHLY, FYNNEI. In nucleotides, the CDR3 is TGTGCCAGCAGCCAACCCTACGAGCAGTACTTC. It encodes CASSQPYEQYF.

The J gene is TRBJ2-3, the V gene TRBV20-1; D might be TRBD2 (5 bases). The V end lost 3 bases, the J end lost 4 bases, and 17 bases lay between the germline ends. CDR1 is DFQATT, CDR2 SNEGSKA, per germline (reference sequence). The CDR3 length is 15 residues. The CDR3 coding sequence is TGCAGTGCTAGTGTCCGGATTTTCGGGGCAGATACGCAGTATTTT. This encodes CSASVRIFGADTQYF.

V is TRBV20-1 and J is TRBJ2-1, with TRBD2 identical over 9 bases. Germline V gene lookup returns CDR1 DFQATT and CDR2 SNEGSKA (reference sequence). The V segment lost 5 bases and the J segment 3 bases; nucleotides outside the gene matches: 11. CDR3 length: 16 residues. CDR3: CSASGLAPHYYNEQFF. CDR3 coding DNA: TGCAGTGCTTCTGGACTAGCGCCCCATTACTACAATGAGCAGTTCTTC.

V usage is TRBV20-1 and J usage is TRBJ1-2, with 7 bases that match TRBD1. The V and J ends lost 3 bases and 4 bases, in that order; junction bases with no gene match: 5. CDR3 length: 13 residues. The germline V gene encodes CDR1 DFQATT and CDR2 SNEGSKA (reference sequence). This CDR3 reads CSARDRRFYGYTF. For the CDR3, the DNA is TGCAGTGCTAGGGACAGGAGATTCTATGGCTACACCTTC.

The V and J genes are TRBV5-5 and TRBJ1-2; D is uncertain. The V gene's germline CDR1 is SGHKS and CDR2 YYEKEE (reference sequence). V lost 2 bases and J 4 bases, leaving 15 bases between the germline ends. The CDR3 length is 15 residues. The CDR3, as DNA: TGTGCCAGCAGCTTAGAGGCTAGGAGGAGCTATGGCTACACCTTC. Residues: CASSLEARRSYGYTF.

This clonotype has just one count. The chain has TRBV7-2 and TRBJ1-6, with D unclear. The CDR3 totals 15 residues. Deletions cut 5 bases from V and 5 bases from J, with 13 bases between. CDR1 is SGHTA, CDR2 FQGNSA, per germline. The CDR3 coding sequence is TGTGCCAGCAGCCGCCGGAGGCCGGATAATTCACCCCTCCACTTT. Its protein is CASSRRRPDNSPLHF.

In DNA form, the CDR3 reads TGTGCCAGCAGTTTAGATGTAAGGACAGCCGCTAACTATGGCTACACCTTC. It yields the protein CASSLDVRTAANYGYTF. The chain is built from TRBV12-3 or TRBV12-4 and TRBJ1-2; D may be TRBD1 (6 bases). V shed 1 base and J shed 0 bases, with 15 bases lying between them. CDR3 length: 17 amino acids.

This clonotype appeared a few times. The chain has TRBV3-1 and TRBJ2-1, with D perhaps TRBD2 (5 bases). CDR1 LGHDT and CDR2 YNNKEL come from the germline V gene (reference sequence). The CDR3 totals 14 residues. Between the trimmed V and J ends, which lost 1 base and 6 bases, there was a span of 10 bases. CDR3 sequence reads: CASSQVPTSNEQFF. The CDR3 region has the DNA TGTGCCAGCAGCCAAGTTCCCACTAGCAATGAGCAGTTCTTC.

The rearrangement uses TRBV6-2 or TRBV6-3 and TRBJ2-1; 11 bases fit TRBD1. J gave up 6 bases and V 5 bases, and 6 bases lay outside the gene matches. Germline V gene sequence: CDR1 MNHEY, CDR2 SVGEGT. The CDR3 length is 15 residues. CDR3 in DNA: TGTGCCAGCAGTCCCACGGGGACAGGGGGCAATGAGCAGTTCTTC. Translated: CASSPTGTGGNEQFF.

This clonotype has a handful of counts. V and J are TRBV7-3 and TRBJ2-1; 7 bases are a match to TRBD2. With 1 base clipped from V and 4 bases from J, the junction kept 4 bases outside the gene matches. CDR1 is SGHTA, CDR2 FQGTGA, per germline. The CDR3 consists of 15 residues. CDR3 DNA: TGTGCCAGCAGCTTAAGGCCTAGCGGATACAATGAGCAGTTCTTC. Translation: CASSLRPSGYNEQFF.

The chain joins TRBV2 to TRBJ2-7; 9 nucleotides match TRBD2. Germline V gene lookup returns CDR1 SNHLY and CDR2 FYNNEI. Unmatched junction bases numbered 7, after V lost 1 base and J lost 6 bases. CDR3 length: 15 residues. The CDR3 DNA sequence: TGTGCCAGCAGTGAAGTATCACTAGCGGGCTGCGAGCAGTACTTC. Its protein is CASSEVSLAGCEQYF.

This chain uses TRBV2 with TRBJ1-1; D is unresolved. The V and J ends lost 2 bases and 6 bases respectively, with 7 bases between them. Germline V gene sequence: CDR1 SNHLY, CDR2 FYNNEI. The CDR3 runs to 12 residues. This CDR3 reads CASSETSPEAFF. In DNA, the CDR3 is TGTGCCAGCAGTGAAACCTCCCCTGAAGCTTTCTTT.

This chain joins TRBV20-1 and TRBJ1-5, with 7 nucleotides matching TRBD1. Germline lookup yields CDR1 DFQATT and CDR2 SNEGSKA (reference sequence). The CDR3 sequence is 15 residues long. Trimming cost V 0 bases and J 4 bases; bases outside gene matches: 6. The CDR3 loop reads CSARDFQGENQPQHF. The CDR3 DNA follows: TGCAGTGCTAGAGATTTCCAGGGGGAAAATCAGCCCCAGCATTTT.

The chain links TRBV7-9 to TRBJ2-4, with D possibly being TRBD1 (6 bases). The tail of the sequence fits TRBJ2-7 better, so the J call may be wrong. Germline V gene lookup returns CDR1 SEHNR and CDR2 FQNEAQ (reference sequence). The CDR3 runs 15 residues. Here the CDR3 DNA reads TGTGCCAGCAGCTTAAACAGGGTATCGGCCTACGAGCAGTACTTC. Protein product: CASSLNRVSAYEQYF.